These T cell receptor beta chains were read from a single sample in a study of T cell responses to AZD1222 COVID-19 vaccine. Sequencing used immunoSEQ multiplex PCR; TCRdb keeps in-frame clones, though not all of them. This sample has about 88,000 clones, with roughly 94% found just once. This sample comprised peripheral blood, obtained on day 0 of AZD1222 vaccination. Receptors were obtained from an adult in good health. Both conserved end residues are trimmed from each CDR3. Some rows mark clone size as missing; the rest say once, few, many or name a class of expanded clone.

CDR3aa: ASSQDPGAWETQY; j_gene: TRBJ2-5; v_gene: TRBV4-2; abundance: NA
CDR3aa: ASSYDRSSYEQY; j_gene: TRBJ2-7; v_gene: TRBV27; abundance: NA
CDR3aa: ASSIRQGVADTQY; j_gene: TRBJ2-3; v_gene: TRBV19; abundance: NA
CDR3aa: AISGLGQGAEEQY; j_gene: TRBJ2-7; v_gene: TRBV10-3; abundance: once
CDR3aa: ASSQQGVAAAGELF; j_gene: TRBJ2-2; v_gene: TRBV7-2; abundance: NA
CDR3aa: ASSQDGRGGSGNTIY; j_gene: TRBJ1-3; v_gene: TRBV4-3; abundance: NA
CDR3aa: ASSLGSFSATEAF; j_gene: TRBJ1-1; v_gene: TRBV27; abundance: NA
CDR3aa: ASSLGTSGGDAEQF; j_gene: TRBJ2-1; v_gene: TRBV27; abundance: once
CDR3aa: ASSLAGAQETQY; j_gene: TRBJ2-5; v_gene: TRBV7-9; abundance: NA
CDR3aa: ASSPLGSDQPQH; j_gene: TRBJ1-5; v_gene: TRBV27; abundance: NA
CDR3aa: ASSLLSPGEVNEQF; j_gene: TRBJ2-1; v_gene: TRBV28; abundance: NA
CDR3aa: ASSHDRYGGEQY; j_gene: TRBJ2-7; v_gene: TRBV4-3; abundance: NA
CDR3aa: ASSQAEGTTEAF; j_gene: TRBJ1-1; v_gene: TRBV3-1/TRBV3-2; abundance: NA
CDR3aa: ASSQQGGYTEAF; j_gene: TRBJ1-1; v_gene: TRBV6-4; abundance: NA
CDR3aa: ASSFSRTTDTQY; j_gene: TRBJ2-3; v_gene: TRBV27; abundance: NA
CDR3aa: ASSQVRQSEQY; j_gene: TRBJ2-7; v_gene: TRBV3-1/TRBV3-2; abundance: NA
CDR3aa: ASSRGVSSYNEQF; j_gene: TRBJ2-1; v_gene: TRBV6-2/TRBV6-3; abundance: NA
CDR3aa: AIQEGPNTEAF; j_gene: TRBJ1-1; v_gene: TRBV27; abundance: NA
CDR3aa: ASSRDGNTEAF; j_gene: TRBJ1-1; v_gene: TRBV5-1; abundance: NA
CDR3aa: ASSDRQGWANVLT; j_gene: TRBJ2-6; v_gene: TRBV4-1; abundance: NA
CDR3aa: ASNQPQH; j_gene: TRBJ1-5; v_gene: TRBV19; abundance: medium-sized
CDR3aa: ASSPLAGVETQY; j_gene: TRBJ2-5; v_gene: TRBV28; abundance: NA
CDR3aa: ASSSPGEWEKLF; j_gene: TRBJ1-4; v_gene: TRBV28; abundance: NA
CDR3aa: ASSAPPKETQY; j_gene: TRBJ2-5; v_gene: TRBV7-9; abundance: NA
CDR3aa: ASNEARQGMNTEAF; j_gene: TRBJ1-1; v_gene: TRBV5-8; abundance: NA
CDR3aa: ASSSTGEGEQY; j_gene: TRBJ2-7; v_gene: TRBV5-4; abundance: NA
CDR3aa: ASSLGPSPSGNTIY; j_gene: TRBJ1-3; v_gene: TRBV7-9; abundance: NA
CDR3aa: ASSLLAGGPEQY; j_gene: TRBJ2-7; v_gene: TRBV11-3; abundance: NA
CDR3aa: ASSRGTGGQPQH; j_gene: TRBJ1-5; v_gene: TRBV28; abundance: NA
CDR3aa: ASSPREEGGNTIY; j_gene: TRBJ1-3; v_gene: TRBV18; abundance: NA
CDR3aa: ASRSSGGTYEQY; j_gene: TRBJ2-7; v_gene: TRBV6-6; abundance: NA
CDR3aa: ASSSTSGQAHEQF; j_gene: TRBJ2-1; v_gene: TRBV7-9; abundance: NA
CDR3aa: ASRRLQGQLNTEAF; j_gene: TRBJ1-1; v_gene: TRBV3-1/TRBV3-2; abundance: NA
CDR3aa: ASSLGDTYNSPLH; j_gene: TRBJ1-6; v_gene: TRBV5-4; abundance: NA
CDR3aa: ASSRGDRNTEAF; j_gene: TRBJ1-1; v_gene: TRBV7-9; abundance: NA
CDR3aa: SVEGSGTGGGGYT; j_gene: TRBJ1-2; v_gene: TRBV29-1; abundance: NA
CDR3aa: ASLGQGASGYT; j_gene: TRBJ1-2; v_gene: TRBV28; abundance: NA
CDR3aa: ATTTLLSGANVLT; j_gene: TRBJ2-6; v_gene: TRBV28; abundance: NA
CDR3aa: ASSQDLPPYYEQY; j_gene: TRBJ2-7; v_gene: TRBV3-1/TRBV3-2; abundance: NA
CDR3aa: ASSRTDYEQY; j_gene: TRBJ2-7; v_gene: TRBV19; abundance: NA
CDR3aa: SATGGYGYT; j_gene: TRBJ1-2; v_gene: TRBV20-1; abundance: NA
CDR3aa: ASSSGQGENTGELF; j_gene: TRBJ2-2; v_gene: TRBV19; abundance: NA
CDR3aa: ASSQGGAGGGYNEQF; j_gene: TRBJ2-1; v_gene: TRBV5-4; abundance: NA
CDR3aa: ASSLGGANVLT; j_gene: TRBJ2-6; v_gene: TRBV12-3/TRBV12-4; abundance: NA
CDR3aa: ASSSTGVSNQPQH; j_gene: TRBJ1-5; v_gene: TRBV28; abundance: once
CDR3aa: ASSHIAGVTDTQY; j_gene: TRBJ2-3; v_gene: TRBV14; abundance: few
CDR3aa: ASSFGSINQPQH; j_gene: TRBJ1-5; v_gene: TRBV5-5; abundance: once